Listed below are T cell receptor beta chains from one sample, sequenced in a study of T cell changes during pregnancy in multiple sclerosis. Produced via immunoSEQ multiplex PCR; TCRdb's table is partial and in-frame only. This table has some 64,000 clones, 91% appearing once. The sample in question was peripheral blood, obtained in the first trimester of pregnancy. Every receptor here comes from a female donor with multiple sclerosis, enrolled in a pregnancy study. The CDR3 runs from the conserved cysteine through the conserved F or W. Each record gives: V gene, J gene, clone size, D gene, CDR3 protein, CDR3 DNA. A D gene is named only where the DNA matches it firmly. The size entry is marked missing in some rows and otherwise reads once, few, many or a size class.

TRBV7-8	TRBJ2-6	.	TRBD1	CASSATGDSSGANVLTF	TGTGCCAGCAGCGCAACAGGGGATTCCTCTGGGGCCAACGTCCTGACTTTC
TRBV28	TRBJ2-1	.	.	CASLGLRQFF	TGTGCCAGTCTCGGACTTAGGCAGTTCTTC
TRBV18	TRBJ2-3	.	.	CASSPPGGPDTQYF	TGTGCCAGCTCACCACCGGGGGGACCAGATACGCAGTATTTT
TRBV11-2	TRBJ2-5	.	.	CASSGDVFQETQYF	TGTGCCAGCAGCGGAGATGTTTTCCAAGAGACCCAGTACTTC
TRBV30	TRBJ1-2	.	.	CAWQDSRGHGYTF	TGTGCCTGGCAGGACAGCCGGGGTCATGGCTACACCTTC
TRBV2	TRBJ2-3	.	TRBD2	CASSVAGGGWDTQYF	TGTGCCAGCAGCGTAGCGGGGGGGGGATGGGATACGCAGTATTTT
TRBV7-3	TRBJ2-7	.	.	CASSLGNRDEQYF	TGTGCCAGCAGCTTAGGTAACAGGGACGAGCAGTACTTC
TRBV28	TRBJ1-2	.	.	CASSPSFQGTGDYTF	TGTGCCAGCAGTCCGTCCTTCCAAGGAACGGGGGACTACACCTTC
TRBV5-4	TRBJ2-1	.	TRBD2	CASSLFASGRANEQFF	TGTGCCAGCAGCTTGTTTGCTAGCGGGAGGGCCAATGAGCAGTTCTTC
TRBV5-1	TRBJ2-1	.	.	CASSLGPGGGGNEQFF	TGCGCCAGCAGCTTGGGCCCTGGAGGTGGTGGCAATGAGCAGTTCTTC
TRBV19	TRBJ1-2	.	TRBD1	CASSTRDSTNYGYTF	TGTGCCAGTAGTACCCGGGACAGCACTAACTATGGCTACACCTTC
TRBV2	TRBJ2-1	.	TRBD2	CASHPGGGFF	TGTGCCAGTCACCCCGGGGGGGGGTTCTTC
TRBV25-1	TRBJ1-2	.	TRBD1	CASSGTGTNYGYTF	TGTGCCAGCAGTGGGACAGGCACTAACTATGGCTACACCTTC
TRBV19	TRBJ1-2	.	TRBD1	CASSLTGQGVHGYTF	TGTGCCAGTAGTCTAACTGGACAGGGAGTGCATGGCTACACCTTC
TRBV5-1	TRBJ1-1	few	.	CASSWDTNTEAFF	TGCGCCAGCAGCTGGGACACCAACACTGAAGCTTTCTTT
TRBV2	TRBJ2-6	.	TRBD2	CASSGGLAGGSAGANVLTF	TGTGCCAGCAGTGGTGGACTAGCGGGAGGCTCTGCTGGGGCCAACGTCCTGACTTTC
TRBV28	TRBJ1-2	.	TRBD1	CASSLGRADRSYTF	TGTGCCAGCAGTTTAGGTAGGGCGGACAGGAGCTACACCTTC
TRBV27	TRBJ2-1	.	TRBD2	CASSLSKTSGVNEQFF	TGTGCCAGCAGTTTATCGAAAACTAGCGGGGTCAATGAGCAGTTCTTC
TRBV7-9	TRBJ2-7	.	TRBD1	CASSRDSSYEQYF	TGTGCCAGCAGCAGGGACAGCTCCTACGAGCAGTACTTC
TRBV6-1	TRBJ2-7	few	.	CASSDQVNTGYEQYF	TGTGCCAGCAGTGATCAGGTCAACACCGGATACGAGCAGTACTTC
TRBV5-6	TRBJ1-2	.	.	CASRMAGLSYGYTF	TGTGCCAGTAGGATGGCAGGGCTTAGCTATGGCTACACCTTC
TRBV30	TRBJ1-4	.	.	CAWSVRQGDEKLFF	TGTGCCTGGAGTGTACGCCAGGGTGATGAAAAACTGTTTTTT
TRBV6-6	TRBJ2-7	once	TRBD2	CASAGGYEQYF	TGTGCCAGCGCCGGGGGGTACGAGCAGTACTTC
TRBV5-4	TRBJ2-2	.	TRBD1	CASSPRGTGLFSNTGELFF	TGTGCCAGCAGCCCCAGGGGGACAGGACTATTTTCGAACACCGGGGAGCTGTTTTTT
TRBV2	TRBJ2-1	.	.	CASRGYNEQFF	TGTGCCAGCCGGGGGTACAATGAGCAGTTCTTC
TRBV5-6	TRBJ2-3	.	TRBD1	CASSLAGTGATDTQYF	TGTGCCAGCAGCTTGGCCGGGACAGGGGCCACAGATACGCAGTATTTT
TRBV7-9	TRBJ1-1	.	TRBD1	CAGSLALRQGHTEAFF	TGTGCCGGCAGCTTAGCCTTGCGACAGGGACACACTGAAGCTTTCTTT
TRBV5-1	TRBJ1-5	.	TRBD1	CASSEGQGSNQPQHF	TGCGCCAGCAGCGAGGGACAGGGAAGCAATCAGCCCCAGCATTTT
TRBV6-5	TRBJ2-5	.	.	CASRVSLAVETQYF	TGTGCCAGCAGGGTTTCCCTGGCGGTAGAGACCCAGTACTTC
TRBV28	TRBJ1-2	.	.	CASTTSLYGYTF	TGTGCCAGCACGACATCACTTTATGGCTACACCTTC
TRBV2	TRBJ1-5	.	TRBD1	CASSRDRGNQPQHF	TGTGCCAGCAGCCGGGACAGGGGCAATCAGCCCCAGCATTTT
TRBV6-1	TRBJ1-1	.	TRBD1	CASRGIQGVTEAFF	TGTGCCAGCAGGGGGATACAGGGGGTCACTGAAGCTTTCTTT
TRBV13	TRBJ2-7	.	.	CASSFRDEQYF	TGTGCCAGCAGCTTCCGCGACGAGCAGTACTTC
TRBV4-1	TRBJ2-7	.	TRBD1	CASSQGTGYEQYF	TGCGCCAGCAGCCAAGGGACAGGCTACGAGCAGTACTTC
TRBV2	TRBJ1-3	.	.	CASSVPQGRSGNTIYF	TGTGCCAGCAGTGTCCCCCAGGGCCGGTCTGGAAACACCATATATTTT
TRBV6-1	TRBJ1-1	.	.	CASRRTNIMNTEAFF	TGTGCCAGCAGACGGACAAACATCATGAACACTGAAGCTTTCTTT
TRBV10-2	TRBJ1-2	.	TRBD1	CASSDAQGNYGYTF	TGCGCCAGCAGTGACGCACAGGGGAACTATGGCTACACCTTC
TRBV7-2	TRBJ1-4	once	TRBD1	CASSRDSLNEKLFF	TGTGCCAGCAGCCGGGACAGCCTTAATGAAAAACTGTTTTTT
TRBV7-6	TRBJ1-4	.	TRBD1	CASSLGGGGGEKLFF	TGTGCCAGCAGCTTAGGCGGAGGGGGCGGTGAAAAACTGTTTTTT
TRBV5-4	TRBJ2-1	.	TRBD2	CASSLMGGGYNEQFF	TGTGCCAGCAGCTTGATGGGCGGGGGATACAATGAGCAGTTCTTC
TRBV23-1	TRBJ1-4	.	.	CASGAARAATNEKLFF	TGCGCCAGCGGAGCTGCGAGGGCAGCAACTAATGAAAAACTGTTTTTT
TRBV18	TRBJ1-6	.	TRBD1	CASSPSGTDSPLHF	TGTGCCAGCTCACCATCCGGGACAGATTCACCCCTCCACTTT
TRBV19	TRBJ1-5	.	TRBD1	CASSLPTGIQPQHF	TGTGCCAGTAGTCTTCCGACAGGGATTCAGCCCCAGCATTTT
TRBV7-3	TRBJ2-7	.	TRBD1	CASSIDRDREQYF	TGTGCCAGCAGCATAGACAGGGATCGCGAGCAGTACTTC
TRBV25-1	TRBJ2-2	.	TRBD1	CASSGTGHTGELFF	TGTGCCAGCAGTGGGACAGGGCACACCGGGGAGCTGTTTTTT
TRBV28	TRBJ2-3	.	.	CASSSRGPGAAVLTDTQYF	TGTGCCAGCAGTTCCAGAGGGCCGGGAGCGGCCGTCCTCACAGATACGCAGTATTTT
TRBV6-5	TRBJ2-3	.	TRBD1	CASSSDRGSDTQYF	TGTGCCAGCAGTTCAGACAGGGGGTCAGATACGCAGTATTTT
TRBV7-2	TRBJ1-5	.	TRBD1	CASSLGTGRIQPQHF	TGTGCCAGCAGCTTAGGGACAGGGCGGATTCAGCCCCAGCATTTT
TRBV19	TRBJ1-1	once	.	CASSHTPTEAFF	TGTGCCAGTAGCCACACCCCCACTGAAGCTTTCTTT